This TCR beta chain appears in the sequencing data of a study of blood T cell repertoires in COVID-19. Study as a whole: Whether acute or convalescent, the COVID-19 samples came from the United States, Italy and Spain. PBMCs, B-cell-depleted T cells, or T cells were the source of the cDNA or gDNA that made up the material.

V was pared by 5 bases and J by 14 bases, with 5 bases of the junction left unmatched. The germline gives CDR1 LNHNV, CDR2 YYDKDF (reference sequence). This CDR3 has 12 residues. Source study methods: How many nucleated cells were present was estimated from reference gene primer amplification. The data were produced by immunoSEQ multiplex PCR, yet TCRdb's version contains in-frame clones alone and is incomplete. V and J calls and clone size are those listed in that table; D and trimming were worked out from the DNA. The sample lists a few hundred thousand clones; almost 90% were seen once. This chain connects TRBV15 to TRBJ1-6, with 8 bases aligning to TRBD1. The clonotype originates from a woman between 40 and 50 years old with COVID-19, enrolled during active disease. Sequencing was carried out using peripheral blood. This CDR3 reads CATSRRQGTLHF. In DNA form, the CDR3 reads TGTGCCACCAGCCGCAGACAGGGGACCCTCCACTTT.